This TCR beta chain was sequenced during a study of shared clonotypes between healthy human individuals. Study background: The study used three CD4 naive, three CD4 memory, two CD8 naive and one CD8 memory plate per donor.

Terminally differentiated effector memory CD45RA+ cells were excluded by CCR7 positive selection of CD45RO-negative cells. General study results and limits: As a rule, naive subsets had a larger estimated richness than memory subsets.

Concerning this clone itself: Antigen specificity is unknown.

The data were produced by immunoSEQ multiplex PCR, yet TCRdb's version contains in-frame clones alone and is incomplete. The sample contains hundreds of thousands of clones, over 90% of which appear only once. The material sequenced was naive CD8+ T cells sorted from blood. This receptor was identified in a man between 25 and 39 years old in good health.

CDR3 in amino acids: CASRTGVSANYGYTF. CDR3 DNA sequence: TGTGCCAGCAGAACAGGAGTCAGCGCTAACTATGGCTACACCTTC. The genes are TRBV28 and TRBJ1-2; the D gene is possibly TRBD1 (5 bases). This CDR3 has 15 residues. Trimming shortened V by 6 bases and J by 0 bases, and 14 bases separated the two germline ends. Germline V gives CDR1 MDHEN, CDR2 SYDVKM.